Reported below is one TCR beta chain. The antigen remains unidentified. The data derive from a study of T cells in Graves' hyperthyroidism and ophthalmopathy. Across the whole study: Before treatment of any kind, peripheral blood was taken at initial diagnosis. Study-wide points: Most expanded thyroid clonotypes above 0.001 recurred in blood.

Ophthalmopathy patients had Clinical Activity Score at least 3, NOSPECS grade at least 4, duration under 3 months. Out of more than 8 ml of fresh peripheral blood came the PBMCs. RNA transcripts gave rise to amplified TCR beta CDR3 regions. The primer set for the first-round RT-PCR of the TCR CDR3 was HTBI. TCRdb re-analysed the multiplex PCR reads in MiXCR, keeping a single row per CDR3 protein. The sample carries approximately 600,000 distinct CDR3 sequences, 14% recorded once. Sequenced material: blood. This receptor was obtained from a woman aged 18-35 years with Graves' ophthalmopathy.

The CDR3 DNA is TGTGCCAGCAGTTTAACAGGGGACCCCCGTAAGGGCAATGAGCAGTTCTTC. Translating gives CASSLTGDPRKGNEQFF. The chain links TRBV27 to TRBJ2-1, with 7 positions matching TRBD1. Germline CDR1 and CDR2: MNHEY and SMNVEV (reference sequence). This CDR3 is built from 17 residues. V trimming: 2 bases; J trimming: 6 bases; junction bases outside the gene matches: 13.